A single sample gave rise to the 11 T cell receptor beta chains below, sequenced in a study of cytomegalovirus exposure and HLA in healthy donors. The primer mix had 60 Vbeta and 13 Jbeta primers. Clones were read by immunoSEQ multiplex PCR, and TCRdb kept only the in-frame ones, dropping some. The table records roughly 200,000 clones, roughly 78% of them present only once. The sample comprised PBMCs. Source of these receptors: a woman aged 40 to 50 in good health and CMV-seronegative.

The V gene is TRBV7-9, the J gene TRBJ2-5; D possibly corresponds to TRBD2 (5 bases). In germline, CDR1 is SEHNR, CDR2 FQNEAQ (reference sequence). The V and J ends lost 7 bases and 5 bases respectively, with 14 bases between them. There are 13 residues in the CDR3. The CDR3, as DNA: TGTGCCAGCACCGTATCCGGGGAGGAGACCCAGTACTTC. Its protein product is CASTVSGEETQYF.

This clone has more than one count but fewer than ten. This chain uses TRBV2 with TRBJ1-5, with 7 bases that match TRBD1. The CDR3 has 13 residues. Germline trimming cut 8 bases from V and 12 bases from J; bases unmatched to any gene: 13. Germline loops: CDR1 SNHLY, CDR2 FYNNEI. CDR3 sequence (DNA): TGTGCCAGCTCGGGGACAGTCATCAGTGACCAGCATTTT. Translation gives CASSGTVISDQHF. The full variable domain, rest sourced from reference TRBV2 and TRBJ1-5, is EPEVTQTPSHQVTQMGQEVILRCVPISNHLYFYWYRQILGQKVEFLVSFYNNEISEKSEIFDDQFSVERPDGSNFTLKIRSTKLEDSAMYFCASSGTVISDQHFGDGTRLSIL.

The DNA of the CDR3 is TGTGCCAGCAGGCAGGGGTTCACCGGGGAGCTGTTTTTT. This gives the protein CASRQGFTGELFF. This chain joins TRBV6-5 and TRBJ2-2, with a tentative D call TRBD1 (6 bases). This CDR3 comprises 13 residues. The V and J ends lost 6 bases and 4 bases respectively, with 9 bases between them. Germline CDR1 is MNHEY and CDR2 is SVGAGI.

The V call is TRBV5-1, the J call TRBJ2-1; 9 bases are shared with TRBD1. Unmatched junction bases numbered 7, after V lost 4 bases and J lost 8 bases. This CDR3 spans 14 amino acids. The germline CDR1 and CDR2 sequences are SGHRS and YFSETQ. The CDR3 DNA reads TGCGCCAGCAGCCCAGGGGACAGGGAGCATGAGCAGTTCTTC. It codes for CASSPGDREHEQFF.

V and J are TRBV11-2 and TRBJ2-3; a possible D gene is TRBD2 (5 bases). The V end was cut by 2 bases, the J end by 2 bases, with 11 bases between. Germline loops: CDR1 SGHAT, CDR2 FQNNGV. CDR3 length: 15 residues. The CDR3 nucleotides are TGTGCCAGCAGCTTATCGGGCGGGTTCACAGATACGCAGTATTTT. It is translated as CASSLSGGFTDTQYF.

The chain joins TRBV10-3 to TRBJ2-3, with D uncertain. CDR3 length: 13 residues. V lost 6 bases and J 4 bases, leaving 11 bases between the germline ends. Germline V gives CDR1 ENHRY, CDR2 SYGVKD. The CDR3 here is CAISETDPDTQYF. The CDR3 DNA reads as TGTGCCATCAGCGAAACAGATCCAGATACGCAGTATTTT.

This chain joins TRBV19 and TRBJ1-1; 9 nucleotides match TRBD1. Germline loops: CDR1 LNHDA, CDR2 SQIVND (reference sequence). The CDR3 contains 15 residues. Losses at the gene ends were 3 bases for V and 0 bases for J; bases not matched to a gene: 2. The CDR3 region has the DNA TGTGCCAGTAGTATGGGACAGGGAATGAACACTGAAGCTTTCTTT. It encodes CASSMGQGMNTEAFF.

This clone is a singleton in its sample. The J gene is TRBJ1-1, the V gene TRBV5-1; 7 nucleotides line up with TRBD1. The V and J ends lost 1 base and 4 bases, in that order; junction bases with no gene match: 7. The germline V gene has CDR1 SGHRS and CDR2 YFSETQ. CDR3 length: 15 amino acids. CDR3 sequence reads: CASSLYDRVGTEAFF. The CDR3 DNA sequence: TGCGCCAGCAGCTTGTACGACAGGGTGGGCACTGAAGCTTTCTTT.

The chain combines TRBV10-3 with TRBJ2-1, with D hard to call. The CDR3 is made up of 16 amino acids. Germline values: CDR1 ENHRY, CDR2 SYGVKD. V lost 0 bases, J lost 7 bases, and 16 bases lay in between. The CDR3 nucleotides read TGTGCCATCAGTGAGTCGATATCCACTATGGGTAATGAGCAGTTCTTC. This encodes CAISESISTMGNEQFF.

This clone was recorded once. The CDR3 reads CASRPTGTSYEQYF. The CDR3 region has the DNA TGTGCCAGCAGGCCGACAGGGACCTCCTACGAGCAGTACTTC. The rearrangement joins TRBV28 to TRBJ2-7, with 7 bases identical to TRBD1. Trimming removed 6 bases from V and 0 bases from J; junction bases left unmatched: 5. The CDR3 runs 14 residues. CDR1 MDHEN and CDR2 SYDVKM come from the germline V gene.

This clone was picked up a small number of times. J is TRBJ1-3 and V is TRBV28; TRBD1 is a possible D gene (6 bases). CDR1 is MDHEN and CDR2 is SYDVKM in the germline V gene. V gave up 2 bases and J gave up 2 bases, with 10 bases separating them. CDR3 length: 15 residues. CDR3 residues: CASSLGRGPGNTIYF. CDR3 in DNA: TGTGCCAGCAGTTTAGGCAGGGGCCCTGGAAACACCATATATTTT.